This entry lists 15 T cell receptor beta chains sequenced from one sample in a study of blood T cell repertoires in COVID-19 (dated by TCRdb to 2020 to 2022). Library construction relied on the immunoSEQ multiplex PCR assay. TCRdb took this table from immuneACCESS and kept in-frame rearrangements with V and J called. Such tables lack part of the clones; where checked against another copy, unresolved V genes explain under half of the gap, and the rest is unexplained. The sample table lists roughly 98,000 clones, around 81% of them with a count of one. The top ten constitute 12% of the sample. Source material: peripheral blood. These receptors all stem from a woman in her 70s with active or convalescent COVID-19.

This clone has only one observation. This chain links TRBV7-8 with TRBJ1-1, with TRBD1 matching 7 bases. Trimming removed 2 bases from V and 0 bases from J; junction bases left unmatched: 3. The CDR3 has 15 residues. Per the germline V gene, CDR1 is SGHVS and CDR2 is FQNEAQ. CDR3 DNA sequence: TGTGCCAGCAGCTTATCGGGACAGATGAACACTGAAGCTTTCTTT. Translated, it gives CASSLSGQMNTEAFF.

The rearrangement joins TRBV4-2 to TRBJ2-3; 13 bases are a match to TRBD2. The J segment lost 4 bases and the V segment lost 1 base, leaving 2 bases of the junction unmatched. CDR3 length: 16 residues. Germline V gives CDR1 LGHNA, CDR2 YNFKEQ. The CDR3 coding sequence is TGTGCCAGCAGCCAAGGACTAGCGGGGGGTTCAGATACGCAGTATTTT. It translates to CASSQGLAGGSDTQYF.

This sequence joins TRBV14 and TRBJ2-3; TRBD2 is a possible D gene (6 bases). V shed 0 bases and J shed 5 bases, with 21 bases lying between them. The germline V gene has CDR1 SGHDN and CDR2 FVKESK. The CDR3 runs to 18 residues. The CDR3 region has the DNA TGTGCCAGCAGCCAAGAGCCCAGGAAACTAGCTCGGGAAGATACGCAGTATTTT. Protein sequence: CASSQEPRKLAREDTQYF.

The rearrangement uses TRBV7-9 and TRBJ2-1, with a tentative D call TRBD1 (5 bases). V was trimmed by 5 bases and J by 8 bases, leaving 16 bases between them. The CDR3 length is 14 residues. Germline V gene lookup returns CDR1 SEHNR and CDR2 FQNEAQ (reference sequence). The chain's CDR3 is CASSQRGGFHEQFF. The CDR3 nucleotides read TGTGCCAGCAGCCAAAGGGGCGGTTTCCATGAGCAGTTCTTC. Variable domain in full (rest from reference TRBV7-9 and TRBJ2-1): DTGVSQNPRHKITKRGQNVTFRCDPISEHNRLYWYRQTLGQGPEFLTYFQNEAQLEKSRLLSDRFSAERPKGSFSTLEIQRTEQGDSAMYLCASSQRGGFHEQFFGPGTRLTVL.

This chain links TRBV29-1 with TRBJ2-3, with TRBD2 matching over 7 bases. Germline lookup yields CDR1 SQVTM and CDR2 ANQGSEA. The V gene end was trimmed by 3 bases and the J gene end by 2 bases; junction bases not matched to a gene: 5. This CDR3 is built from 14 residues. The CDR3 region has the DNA TGCAGCGTTGAGGGAGGGTACCTCACAGATACGCAGTATTTT. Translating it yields CSVEGGYLTDTQYF.

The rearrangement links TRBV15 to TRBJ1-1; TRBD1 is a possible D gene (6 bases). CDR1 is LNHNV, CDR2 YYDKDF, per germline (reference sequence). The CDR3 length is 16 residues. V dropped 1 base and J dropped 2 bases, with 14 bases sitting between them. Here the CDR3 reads CATSRVFGQINTEAFF. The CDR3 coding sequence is TGTGCCACCAGCAGAGTTTTCGGACAGATCAACACTGAAGCTTTCTTT.

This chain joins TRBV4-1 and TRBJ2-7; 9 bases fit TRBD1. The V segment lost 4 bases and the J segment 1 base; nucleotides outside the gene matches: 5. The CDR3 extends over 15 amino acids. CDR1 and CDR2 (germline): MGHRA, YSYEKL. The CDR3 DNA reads TGCGCCAGCAGCCGCCCCGGGACAGGGTCCTACGAGCAGTACTTC. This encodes CASSRPGTGSYEQYF.

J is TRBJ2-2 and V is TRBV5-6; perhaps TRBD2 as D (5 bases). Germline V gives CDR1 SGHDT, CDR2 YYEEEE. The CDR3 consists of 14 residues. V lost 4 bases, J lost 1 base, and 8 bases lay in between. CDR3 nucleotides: TGTGCCAGCAGCCTCGGACTGAACACCGGGGAGCTGTTTTTT. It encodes CASSLGLNTGELFF.

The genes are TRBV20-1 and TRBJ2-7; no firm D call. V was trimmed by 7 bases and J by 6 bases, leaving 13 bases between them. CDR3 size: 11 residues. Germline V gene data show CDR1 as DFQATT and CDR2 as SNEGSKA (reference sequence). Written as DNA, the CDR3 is TGCAGTGGACGGCAGGCTGGCGAGCAGTACTTC. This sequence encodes CSGRQAGEQYF.

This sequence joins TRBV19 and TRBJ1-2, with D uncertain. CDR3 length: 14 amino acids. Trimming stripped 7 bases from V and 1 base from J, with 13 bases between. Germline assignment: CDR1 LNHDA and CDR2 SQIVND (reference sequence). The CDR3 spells CASKILGGNYGYTF. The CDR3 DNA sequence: TGTGCCAGTAAGATTCTCGGAGGTAACTATGGCTACACCTTC.

CDR3 region: CASKLAGERETQYF. For the CDR3, the DNA is TGCGCCAGCAAGTTGGCGGGAGAGAGGGAGACCCAGTACTTC. The V call is TRBV5-1, the J call TRBJ2-5, with 7 nucleotides matching TRBD2. CDR3 length: 14 amino acids. The germline V gene encodes CDR1 SGHRS and CDR2 YFSETQ. The ends lost 6 bases at V and 5 bases at J; junction bases unmatched: 10.

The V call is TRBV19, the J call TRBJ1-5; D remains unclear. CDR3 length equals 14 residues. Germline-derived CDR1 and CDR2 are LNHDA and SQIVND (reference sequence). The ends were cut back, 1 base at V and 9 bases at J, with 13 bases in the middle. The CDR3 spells CASSIGQRRGPQHF. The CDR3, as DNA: TGTGCCAGTAGTATAGGGCAGAGGCGGGGGCCCCAGCATTTT.

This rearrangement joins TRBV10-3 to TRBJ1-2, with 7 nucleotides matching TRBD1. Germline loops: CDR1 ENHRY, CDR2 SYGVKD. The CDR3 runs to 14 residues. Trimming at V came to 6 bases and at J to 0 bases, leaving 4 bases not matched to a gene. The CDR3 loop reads CAIRGDSSNYGYTF. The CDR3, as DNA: TGTGCCATCAGGGGGGACAGCTCTAACTATGGCTACACCTTC.

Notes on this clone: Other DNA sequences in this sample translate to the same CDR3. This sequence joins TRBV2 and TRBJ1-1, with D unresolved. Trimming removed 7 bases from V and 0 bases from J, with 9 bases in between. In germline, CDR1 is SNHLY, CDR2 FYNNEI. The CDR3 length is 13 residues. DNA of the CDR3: TGTGCCAGCAATCGGGTAATGAACACTGAAGCTTTCTTT. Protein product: CASNRVMNTEAFF.

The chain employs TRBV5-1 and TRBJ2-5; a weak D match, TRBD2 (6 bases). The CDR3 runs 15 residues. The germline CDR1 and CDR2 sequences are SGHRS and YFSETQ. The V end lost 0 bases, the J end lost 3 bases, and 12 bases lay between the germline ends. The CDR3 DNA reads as TGCGCCAGCAGCTTGGTTTCTGCTAGCGAAGAGACCCAGTACTTC. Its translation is CASSLVSASEETQYF.